One and the same sample provided the 4 T cell receptor beta chains below, sequenced in a study of blood T cell repertoires in COVID-19 (dated by TCRdb to 2019 to 2021). Library preparation used the immunoSEQ multiplex PCR assay. This is the immuneACCESS table as TCRdb keeps it, with only in-frame sequences that have V and J called. A part of the clones is gone; compared with another copy, unresolved V genes explain less than half, and the rest is unexplained. Recorded for this sample are approximately 480,000 clones; 75% to 90% of them occurred a single time. The ten most abundant clones make up 0.75% to 0.9% of the sample. Sequenced input: peripheral blood. The source is a man aged 18 to 30 with COVID-19, enrolled during active disease.

The chain couples TRBV7-9 to TRBJ1-2; D ambiguous. Germline-derived CDR1 and CDR2 are SEHNR and FQNEAQ (reference sequence). The CDR3 runs to 13 residues. Trimming cost V 3 bases and J 10 bases, with 15 bases left between them. The CDR3: CASSLVLRADYTF. The CDR3 coding sequence is TGTGCCAGCAGCTTGGTTCTACGAGCCGACTACACCTTC.

This sequence joins TRBV5-1 and TRBJ1-5; D perhaps matches TRBD1 (5 bases). The CDR3 is 13 amino acids. V was pared by 4 bases and J by 5 bases, with 10 bases between. Germline V gene data show CDR1 as SGHRS and CDR2 as YFSETQ. CDR3 residues: CASSLQADQPQHF. The CDR3 DNA reads TGCGCCAGCAGCCTACAGGCTGATCAGCCCCAGCATTTT.

With respect to this clone: The sample contains more than one DNA sequence encoding this CDR3. The chain has TRBV7-9 and TRBJ2-7, with 7 bases aligning to TRBD2. Trimming cost V 1 base and J 6 bases; bases outside gene matches: 3. Germline V lookup: CDR1 SEHNR, CDR2 FQNEAQ (reference sequence). CDR3 length equals 13 residues. The CDR3 loop reads CASSLGGGGEQYF. In DNA, the CDR3 is TGTGCCAGCAGCTTAGGGGGCGGGGGCGAGCAGTACTTC.

This chain links TRBV20-1 with TRBJ2-3; D is unresolved. Trimming pared 6 bases from V and 4 bases from J, leaving 8 bases between. The CDR3 loop spans 11 amino acids. Germline loops: CDR1 DFQATT, CDR2 SNEGSKA (reference sequence). The CDR3 region is CSAQSADTQYF. The CDR3 region has the DNA TGCAGTGCCCAATCGGCAGATACGCAGTATTTT.